This T cell receptor beta chain was obtained from a study of CD8+ T cells in alopecia areata. Trimming took 0 bases from V and 4 from J, leaving 15 bases between them. This CDR3 spans 17 amino acids. Germline loops: CDR1 LGHNA, CDR2 YSLEER. Extraction and reverse transcription of RNA yielded cDNA as the sequencing template. Here immunoSEQ multiplex PCR was the method, and the copy in TCRdb shows in-frame clones only, minus some. The data hold nearly 95,000 clones, with approximately 70% observed a single time. The sample holds a few counts of this clone. The treatment was: oral pan-JAK inhibitor, 5-10 mg twice daily.

The V call is TRBV4-3, the J call TRBJ2-2; D perhaps matches TRBD1 (5 bases). The source is a human donor with alopecia areata. This specimen was CD8+ T cells sorted from blood, taken between weeks 44 and 45, from a patient treated with tofacitinib. In DNA, the CDR3 is TGCGCCAGCAGCCAAGACAGGGCGTCTTGGGGCACCGGGGAGCTGTTTTTT. It specifies CASSQDRASWGTGELFF.